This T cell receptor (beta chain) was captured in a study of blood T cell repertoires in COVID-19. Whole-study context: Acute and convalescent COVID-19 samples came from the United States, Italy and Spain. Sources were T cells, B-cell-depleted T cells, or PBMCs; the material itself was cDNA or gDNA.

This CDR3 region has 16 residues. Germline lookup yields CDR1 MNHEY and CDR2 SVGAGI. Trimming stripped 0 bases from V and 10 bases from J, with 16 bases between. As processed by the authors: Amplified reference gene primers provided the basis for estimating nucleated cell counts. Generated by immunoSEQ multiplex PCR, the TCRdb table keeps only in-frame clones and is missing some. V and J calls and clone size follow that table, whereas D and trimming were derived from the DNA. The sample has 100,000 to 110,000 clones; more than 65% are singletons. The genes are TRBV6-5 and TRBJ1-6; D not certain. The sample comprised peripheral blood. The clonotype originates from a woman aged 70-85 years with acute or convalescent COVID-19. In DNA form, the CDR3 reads TGTGCCAGCAGTTACTCCCTCGAGGCTGGCCCCTCACCCCTCCACTTT. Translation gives CASSYSLEAGPSPLHF.